This TCR beta chain came from a study of T cells after yellow fever vaccination. TCRdb fed the 5' RACE reads into MiXCR, producing one record per CDR3 protein. Seen here are about 340,000 distinct CDR3 sequences, approximately 9% observed once, and the top ten hold about a sixth. Germline assignment: CDR1 MDHEN and CDR2 SYDVKM. CDR3 length equals 15 residues. V lost 6 bases, J lost 5 bases, and 11 bases stayed unmatched. This clonotype was seen a handful of times. The sequences come from PBMCs, collected on the day of the first yellow fever vaccination. The J gene is TRBJ2-7, the V gene TRBV28, with TRBD1 matching 9 bases. This TCR derives from a man aged 18 to 30 who received the YFV17D yellow fever vaccine. The DNA of the CDR3 is TGTGCCAGCAGCACCTCGGGGACAGGGTCAAACGAGCAGTACGTC. Its protein product is CASSTSGTGSNEQYV.